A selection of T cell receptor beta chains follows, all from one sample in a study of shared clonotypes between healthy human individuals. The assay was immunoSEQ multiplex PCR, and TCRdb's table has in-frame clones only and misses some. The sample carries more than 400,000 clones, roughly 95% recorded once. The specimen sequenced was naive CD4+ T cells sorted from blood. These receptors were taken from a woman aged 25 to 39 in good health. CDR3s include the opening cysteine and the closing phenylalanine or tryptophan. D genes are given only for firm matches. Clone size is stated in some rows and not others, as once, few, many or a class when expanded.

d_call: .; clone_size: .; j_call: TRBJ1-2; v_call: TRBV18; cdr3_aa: CASSSTDNYGYTF; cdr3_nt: TGTGCCAGCTCATCGACAGATAACTATGGCTACACCTTC
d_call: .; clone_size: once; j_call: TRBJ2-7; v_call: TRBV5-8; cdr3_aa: CASSSGKGLLTYEQYF; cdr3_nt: TGTGCCAGCAGCTCCGGCAAGGGACTCCTAACCTACGAGCAGTACTTC
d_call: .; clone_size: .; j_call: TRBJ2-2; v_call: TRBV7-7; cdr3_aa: CASSSGSANTGELFF; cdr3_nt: TGTGCCAGCAGCTCGGGATCGGCGAACACCGGGGAGCTGTTTTTT
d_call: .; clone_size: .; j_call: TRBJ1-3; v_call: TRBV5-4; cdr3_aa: CASSRAGSGNTIYF; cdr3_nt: TGTGCCAGCAGCCGAGCAGGGTCTGGAAACACCATATATTTT
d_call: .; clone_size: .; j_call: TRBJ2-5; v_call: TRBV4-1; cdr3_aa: CASSQGLLRQGEETQYF; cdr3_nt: TGCGCCAGCAGCCAAGGACTTCTGAGGCAGGGAGAAGAGACCCAGTACTTC
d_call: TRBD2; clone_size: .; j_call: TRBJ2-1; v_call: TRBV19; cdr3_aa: CATTLRVAGVDEQFF; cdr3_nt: TGTGCCACCACCCTCCGGGTAGCGGGAGTGGATGAGCAGTTCTTC
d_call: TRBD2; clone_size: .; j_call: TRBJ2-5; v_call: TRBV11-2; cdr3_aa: CASSLVAGPGETQYF; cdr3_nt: TGTGCCAGCAGCTTAGTAGCGGGGCCGGGGGAGACCCAGTACTTC
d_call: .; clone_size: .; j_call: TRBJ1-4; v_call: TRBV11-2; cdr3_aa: CASGRGDATNEKLFF; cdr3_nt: TGTGCCAGCGGCAGGGGAGATGCAACTAATGAAAAACTGTTTTTT
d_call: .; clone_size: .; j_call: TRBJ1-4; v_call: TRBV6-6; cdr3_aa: CASSYGGITNEKLFF; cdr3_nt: TGTGCCAGCAGTTATGGGGGGATAACTAATGAAAAACTGTTTTTT
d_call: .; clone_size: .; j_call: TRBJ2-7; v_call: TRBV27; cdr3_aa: CASSSVGITSYEQYF; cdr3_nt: TGTGCCAGCAGTTCAGTTGGGATAACCTCTTACGAGCAGTACTTC
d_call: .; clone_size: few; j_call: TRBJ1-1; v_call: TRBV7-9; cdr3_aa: CASSLMDSGPEAFF; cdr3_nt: TGTGCCAGCAGCCTCATGGACAGTGGCCCTGAAGCTTTCTTT
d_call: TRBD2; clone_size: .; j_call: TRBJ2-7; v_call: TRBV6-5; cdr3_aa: CASRGTGRAYEQYF; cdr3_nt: TGTGCCAGCAGAGGGACCGGGAGGGCCTACGAGCAGTACTTC
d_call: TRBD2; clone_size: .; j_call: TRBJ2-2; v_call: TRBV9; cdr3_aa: CASSAGLAGGPRTGELFF; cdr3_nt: TGTGCCAGCAGCGCAGGACTAGCGGGAGGGCCGCGCACCGGGGAGCTGTTTTTT
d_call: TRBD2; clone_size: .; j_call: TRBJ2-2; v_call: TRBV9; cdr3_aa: CASSDRWSSASGANTGELFF; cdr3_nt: TGTGCCAGCAGTGACCGTTGGAGTTCTGCTAGCGGTGCGAACACCGGGGAGCTGTTTTTT
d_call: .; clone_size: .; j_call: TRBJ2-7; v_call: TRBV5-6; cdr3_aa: CASSLLGTQRYEQYF; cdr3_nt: TGTGCCAGCAGTTTACTCGGGACACAAAGATACGAGCAGTACTTC
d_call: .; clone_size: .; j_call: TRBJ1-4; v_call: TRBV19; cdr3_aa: CVSSHRGQPNEKLFF; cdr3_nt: TGTGTCAGTAGTCACCGCGGACAGCCTAATGAAAAACTGTTTTTT
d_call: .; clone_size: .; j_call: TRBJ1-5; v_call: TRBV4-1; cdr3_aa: CASSQAGLDQPQHF; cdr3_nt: TGCGCCAGCAGCCAAGCGGGGTTAGATCAGCCCCAGCATTTT
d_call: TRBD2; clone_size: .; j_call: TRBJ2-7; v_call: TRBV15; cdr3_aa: CATSRGKEKGRAF; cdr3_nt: TGTGCCACCAGCAGGGGGAAGGAGAAGGGGAGGGCTTTC
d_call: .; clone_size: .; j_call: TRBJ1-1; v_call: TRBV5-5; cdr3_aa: CASLGRMNTEAFF; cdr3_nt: TGTGCCAGCCTGGGTAGAATGAACACTGAAGCTTTCTTT
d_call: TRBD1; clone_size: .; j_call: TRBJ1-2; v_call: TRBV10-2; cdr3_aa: CASRRTGEAGYTF; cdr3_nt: TGCGCCAGCAGGAGAACAGGGGAAGCTGGCTACACCTTC
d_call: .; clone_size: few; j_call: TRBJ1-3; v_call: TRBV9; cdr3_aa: CASSGGPGWPGNTIYF; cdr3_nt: TGTGCCAGCAGCGGGGGGCCAGGGTGGCCCGGAAACACCATATATTTT
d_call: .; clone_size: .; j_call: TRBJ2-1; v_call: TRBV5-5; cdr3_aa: CASSLSNSVSYNEQFF; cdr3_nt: TGTGCCAGCAGCTTGTCCAACAGCGTCTCCTACAATGAGCAGTTCTTC
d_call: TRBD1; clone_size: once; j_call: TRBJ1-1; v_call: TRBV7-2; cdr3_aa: CASSRQGDTEAFF; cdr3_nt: TGTGCCAGCAGTCGACAGGGCGACACTGAAGCTTTCTTT
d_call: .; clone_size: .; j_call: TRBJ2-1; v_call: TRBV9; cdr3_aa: CASSPGRPGWLNEQFF; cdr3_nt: TGTGCCAGCAGCCCAGGCCGGCCCGGGTGGCTCAATGAGCAGTTCTTC
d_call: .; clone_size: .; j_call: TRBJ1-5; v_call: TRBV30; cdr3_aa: CLPPGLWWDNQPQHF; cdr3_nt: TGCTTACCCCCCGGCCTTTGGTGGGACAATCAGCCCCAGCATTTT
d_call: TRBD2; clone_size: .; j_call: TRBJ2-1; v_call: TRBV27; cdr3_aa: CASSRLAGHNEQFF; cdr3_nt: TGTGCCAGCAGCAGACTAGCGGGACACAATGAGCAGTTCTTC
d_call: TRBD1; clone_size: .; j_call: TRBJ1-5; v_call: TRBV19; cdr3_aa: CASSGTGGTQPQHF; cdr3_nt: TGTGCCAGTAGTGGAACAGGGGGCACTCAGCCCCAGCATTTT
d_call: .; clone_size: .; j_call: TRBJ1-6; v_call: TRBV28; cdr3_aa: CASSFTSYNSPLHF; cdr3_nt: TGTGCCAGCAGTTTTACCTCCTATAATTCACCCCTCCACTTT
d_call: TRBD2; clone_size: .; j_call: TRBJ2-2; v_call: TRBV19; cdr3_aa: CASSNSGNGELFF; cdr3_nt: TGTGCCAGTAGTAATAGCGGGAACGGGGAGCTGTTTTTT
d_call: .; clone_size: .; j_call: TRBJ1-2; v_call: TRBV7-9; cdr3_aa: CASSSLYGYTF; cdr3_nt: TGTGCCAGCAGCTCTCTCTATGGCTACACCTTC
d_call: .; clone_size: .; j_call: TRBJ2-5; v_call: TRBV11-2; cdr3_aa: CASSPLGETQYF; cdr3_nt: TGTGCCAGCAGCCCCTTAGGAGAGACCCAGTACTTC
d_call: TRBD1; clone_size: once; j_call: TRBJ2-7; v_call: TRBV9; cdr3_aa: CASSAGQGVGEQYF; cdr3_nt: TGTGCCAGCAGCGCGGGACAGGGAGTAGGCGAGCAGTACTTC
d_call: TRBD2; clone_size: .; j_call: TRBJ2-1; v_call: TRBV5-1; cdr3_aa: CASTPSSGGYNEQFF; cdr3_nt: TGCGCCAGCACCCCCTCTAGCGGGGGATACAATGAGCAGTTCTTC
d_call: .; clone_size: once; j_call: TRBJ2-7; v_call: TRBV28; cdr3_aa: CASSPGPYEQYF; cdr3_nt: TGTGCCAGCAGTCCCGGGCCCTACGAGCAGTACTTC
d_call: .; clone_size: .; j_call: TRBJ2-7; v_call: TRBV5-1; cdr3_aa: CASRVSSAGSYEQYF; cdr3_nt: TGCGCCAGCAGGGTTAGTAGCGCTGGGTCCTACGAGCAGTACTTC
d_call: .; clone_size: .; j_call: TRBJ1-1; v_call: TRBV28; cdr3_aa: CASGSGGARAEAFF; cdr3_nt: TGTGCCAGCGGCTCGGGCGGGGCTCGGGCTGAAGCTTTCTTT
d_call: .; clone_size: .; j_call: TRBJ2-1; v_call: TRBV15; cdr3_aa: CATSRVAGGYNEQFF; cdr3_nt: TGTGCCACCAGCAGAGTGGCAGGGGGGTACAATGAGCAGTTCTTC
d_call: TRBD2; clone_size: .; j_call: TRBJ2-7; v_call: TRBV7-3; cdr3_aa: CASSLARTSGPYEQYF; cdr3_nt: TGTGCCAGCAGCTTAGCCCGGACTAGCGGTCCATACGAGCAGTACTTC
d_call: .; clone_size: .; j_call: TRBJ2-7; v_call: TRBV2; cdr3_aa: CASSVQQTNYEQYF; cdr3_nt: TGTGCCAGCAGTGTTCAACAGACTAACTACGAGCAGTACTTC
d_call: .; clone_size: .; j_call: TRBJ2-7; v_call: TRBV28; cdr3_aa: CAANSPYEQYF; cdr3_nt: TGTGCGGCGAACAGTCCCTACGAGCAGTACTTC
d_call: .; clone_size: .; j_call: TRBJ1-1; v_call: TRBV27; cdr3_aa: CATSGLANTEAFF; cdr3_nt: TGTGCCACCTCGGGGCTTGCGAACACTGAAGCTTTCTTT
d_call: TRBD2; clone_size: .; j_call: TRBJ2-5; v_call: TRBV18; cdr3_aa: CASSRLAGGQETQYF; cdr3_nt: TGTGCCAGCTCTCGTCTAGCGGGGGGACAAGAGACCCAGTACTTC
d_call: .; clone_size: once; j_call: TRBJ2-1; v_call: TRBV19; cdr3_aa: CASSIGGTTNEQFF; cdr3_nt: TGTGCCAGTAGTATTGGAGGGACAACCAATGAGCAGTTCTTC
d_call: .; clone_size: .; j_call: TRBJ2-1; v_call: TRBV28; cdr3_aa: CASSLGASGGGSYNEQFF; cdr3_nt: TGTGCCAGCAGTTTGGGTGCCTCTGGGGGAGGCTCCTACAATGAGCAGTTCTTC
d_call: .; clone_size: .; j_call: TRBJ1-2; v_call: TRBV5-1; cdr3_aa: CASSQQGNYGYTF; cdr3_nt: TGCGCCAGCAGCCAACAAGGGAACTATGGCTACACCTTC
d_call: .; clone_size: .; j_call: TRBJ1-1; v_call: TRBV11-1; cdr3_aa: CASTAQDGLVAFF; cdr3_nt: TGTGCCAGCACCGCCCAGGACGGACTAGTAGCTTTCTTT
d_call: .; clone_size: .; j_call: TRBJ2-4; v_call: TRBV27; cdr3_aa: CATARAGQNIQYF; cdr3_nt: TGTGCCACCGCCCGGGCGGGCCAAAACATTCAGTACTTC
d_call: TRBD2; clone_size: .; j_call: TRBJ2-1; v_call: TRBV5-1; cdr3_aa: CASRYLAVDYNEQFF; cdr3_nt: TGCGCCAGCAGGTATCTAGCGGTGGACTACAATGAGCAGTTCTTC
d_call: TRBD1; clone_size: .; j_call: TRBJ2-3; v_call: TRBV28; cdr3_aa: CASSLDRGIPDTQYF; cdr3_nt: TGTGCCAGCAGTCTCGACAGGGGGATCCCAGATACGCAGTATTTT
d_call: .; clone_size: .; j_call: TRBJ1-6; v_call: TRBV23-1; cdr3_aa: CASSHSGTNPNSPLHF; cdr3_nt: TGCGCCAGCAGTCATTCGGGGACAAATCCGAATTCACCCCTCCACTTT
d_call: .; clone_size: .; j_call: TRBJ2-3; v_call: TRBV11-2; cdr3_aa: CASSHISDTQYF; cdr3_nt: TGTGCCAGCAGCCACATTTCAGATACGCAGTATTTT
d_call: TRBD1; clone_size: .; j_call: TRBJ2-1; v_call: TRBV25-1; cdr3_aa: CASSRDRGYNEQFF; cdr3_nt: TGTGCCAGCAGTAGGGACAGGGGCTACAATGAGCAGTTCTTC
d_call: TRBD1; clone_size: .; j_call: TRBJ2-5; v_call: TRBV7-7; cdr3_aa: CASSHGQAEETQYF; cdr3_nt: TGTGCCAGCAGCCACGGACAGGCTGAGGAGACCCAGTACTTC